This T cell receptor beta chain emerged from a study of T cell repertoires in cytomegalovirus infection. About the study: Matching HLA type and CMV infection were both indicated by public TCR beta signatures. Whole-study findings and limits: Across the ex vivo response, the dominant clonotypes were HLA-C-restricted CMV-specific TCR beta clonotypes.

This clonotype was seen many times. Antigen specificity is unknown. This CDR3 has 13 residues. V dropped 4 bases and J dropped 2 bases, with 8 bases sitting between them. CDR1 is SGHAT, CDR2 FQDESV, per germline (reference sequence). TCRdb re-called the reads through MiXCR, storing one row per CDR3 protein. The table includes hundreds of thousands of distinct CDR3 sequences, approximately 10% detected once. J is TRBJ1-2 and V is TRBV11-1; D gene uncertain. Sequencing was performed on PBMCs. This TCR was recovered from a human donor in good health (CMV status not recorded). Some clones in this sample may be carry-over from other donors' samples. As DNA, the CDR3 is TGTGCCAGCAGCTCCGGACTGAACTATGGCTACACCTTC. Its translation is CASSSGLNYGYTF.